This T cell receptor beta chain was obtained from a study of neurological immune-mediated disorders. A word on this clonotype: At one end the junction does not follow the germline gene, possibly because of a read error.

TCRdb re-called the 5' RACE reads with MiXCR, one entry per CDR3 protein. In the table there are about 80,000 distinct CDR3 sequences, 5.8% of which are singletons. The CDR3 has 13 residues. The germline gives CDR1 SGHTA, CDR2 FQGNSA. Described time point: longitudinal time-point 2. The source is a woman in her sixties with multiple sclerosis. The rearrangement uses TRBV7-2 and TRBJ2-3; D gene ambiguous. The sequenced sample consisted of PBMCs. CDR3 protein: CASSGWYTDTQYF. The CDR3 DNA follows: TGTGCCAGCAGCGGGTGGTACACAGATACACAGTATTTT.